This TCR beta chain was sequenced in a study of blood T cell repertoires in COVID-19. CDR3 length: 17 residues. Germline CDR1 MNHNS, CDR2 SASEGT. The V gene lost 3 bases and the J gene lost 4 bases, with 19 bases spanning the gap. Each participant's cohort was designated according to participant-reported clinical history. Some clones are missing from TCRdb's copy, which holds only in-frame ones; the method was immunoSEQ multiplex PCR. The sample holds a few hundred thousand clones, approximately 80% seen once. The chain employs TRBV6-1 and TRBJ2-1; D is possibly TRBD2 (6 bases). The source material was PBMCs or T cells enriched from blood (not recorded which). This TCR came from a man aged 25 to 40 with acute COVID-19. DNA of the CDR3: TGTGCCAGCAGTGATAAAGGAGGGGTCCTGAGATACAATGAGCAGTTCTTC. Amino acid sequence: CASSDKGGVLRYNEQFF.